This T cell receptor (beta chain) was sequenced for a study of CD8 T cells in Susac syndrome. Study-wide points: Only a relatively small number of individuals were included in the TCR sequencing and HLA analysis.

Matched for age and sex, the controls were healthy donors. TEMRA cells were FACS-enriched and CD8+ and CD4+ T cells negatively isolated. RNA, at roughly 0.45 to 1 ug, was reverse transcribed with random hexamers. Across 54 Vbeta and 13 Jbeta, TCR beta CDR3 was amplified with immunoSEQ multiplex PCR. TCRdb ran MiXCR on the immunoSEQ multiplex PCR reads and lists one entry per CDR3 protein. The sample records approximately 19,000 distinct CDR3 sequences, 95% being singletons. The V gene's germline CDR1 is SEHNR and CDR2 FQNEAQ (reference sequence). CDR3 length equals 13 residues. A word on this clonotype: Antigen unknown. Germline is not matched at one junction end, which may reflect a read error.

This chain uses TRBV7-9 with TRBJ1-4; perhaps TRBD1 as D (5 bases). The sequencing input was CD8+ T cells from PBMCs. This TCR was recovered from a human donor in good health. CDR3 sequence reads: CASSLGGHEKLLF. Here the CDR3 DNA reads TGTGCCAGCAGCTTAGGGGGCCACGAAAAACTGCTTTTT.